One and the same sample provided the 8 T cell receptor beta chains below, sequenced in a study of naive and memory T cell subsets. Study-wide findings and caveats: A few larger clonotypes appeared in naive repertoires, especially CD8, possibly memory cells re-expressing CD45RA.

What these receptors recognize is not known. An equimolar mix of two oligonucleotides served as the beta constant-region primer for TRBC1 and TRBC2. Four rounds of PCR amplified the ligated cDNA using nested alpha and beta constant-region primers plus SP2. TCRdb itself ran the UMI-ligation and nested PCR reads through MiXCR, one entry per CDR3 protein. The data show fewer than 150,000 distinct CDR3 sequences, approximately 20% seen once. The sequenced sample was naive CD8+ T cells from blood. The source of these receptors is a human donor in good health.

The genes are TRBV6-5 and TRBJ1-1; D ambiguous. Trimming shortened V by 6 bases and J by 2 bases, and 10 bases separated the two germline ends. This CDR3 has 13 residues. Germline V gene data show CDR1 as MNHEY and CDR2 as SVGAGI. DNA for the CDR3: TGTGCCAGCAGAGCTTATCAAAACACTGAAGCTTTCTTT. Its protein is CASRAYQNTEAFF.

The chain is built from TRBV28 and TRBJ1-1; D may be TRBD1 (6 bases). Germline V gene lookup returns CDR1 MDHEN and CDR2 SYDVKM. CDR3 size: 13 residues. V lost 5 bases, J lost 8 bases, and 15 bases lay in between. The CDR3 here is CASSVAGDGEAFF. CDR3 DNA sequence: TGTGCCAGCAGTGTTGCAGGGGATGGAGAAGCTTTCTTT.

This clonotype was counted many times. The gene calls are TRBV3-1 and TRBJ2-1; 9 bases align to TRBD2. The CDR3 spans 15 residues. V gave up 4 bases and J gave up 5 bases; unmatched junction bases: 6. Germline V gives CDR1 LGHDT, CDR2 YNNKEL (reference sequence). The chain's CDR3 is CASSPREGTDNEQFF. CDR3 coding DNA: TGTGCCAGCAGCCCGCGGGAGGGAACGGACAATGAGCAGTTCTTC.

This chain joins TRBV7-9 and TRBJ2-5; 9 nucleotides line up with TRBD1. V lost 5 bases, J lost 1 base, and 5 bases stayed unmatched. CDR3 size: 15 residues. The germline V gene has CDR1 SEHNR and CDR2 FQNEAQ (reference sequence). The CDR3 DNA reads as TGTGCCAGCAGCCCAACACAGGGGGCCCAAGAGACCCAGTACTTC. Amino acids: CASSPTQGAQETQYF.

This clonotype has just a few counts. The chain couples TRBV27 to TRBJ2-1; 7 bases are a match to TRBD1. Per the germline V gene, CDR1 is MNHEY and CDR2 is SMNVEV (reference sequence). Trimming cost V 8 bases and J 3 bases; bases outside gene matches: 4. The CDR3 is made up of 13 amino acids. The CDR3 loop reads CASQTGVYNEQFF. The CDR3, as DNA: TGTGCCAGCCAAACAGGGGTCTACAATGAGCAGTTCTTC.

This clonotype came up a few times. The chain has TRBV28 and TRBJ2-1, with no clear D. CDR3 size: 14 residues. The V gene lost 3 bases and the J gene lost 2 bases, with 8 bases spanning the gap. Germline loops: CDR1 MDHEN, CDR2 SYDVKM. CDR3 amino acids: CASSFSITYNEQFF. CDR3 nucleotide sequence: TGTGCCAGCAGTTTTTCAATAACCTACAATGAGCAGTTCTTC.

This clonotype was detected ten times or more. The J gene is TRBJ2-7, the V gene TRBV28; 8 bases are shared with TRBD1. The germline V gene has CDR1 MDHEN and CDR2 SYDVKM. The V gene end was trimmed by 4 bases and the J gene end by 5 bases; junction bases not matched to a gene: 22. The length of the CDR3 is 19 residues. CDR3 sequence: CASSSSRRQGPGEIDEQYF. In DNA, the CDR3 is TGTGCCAGCAGTTCATCTCGGAGACAGGGGCCGGGAGAGATTGACGAGCAGTACTTC.

The chain employs TRBV30 and TRBJ2-7; D uncertain. V dropped 0 bases and J dropped 3 bases, with 9 bases sitting between them. Germline CDR1 GTSNPN, CDR2 SVGIG (reference sequence). The CDR3 has 13 residues. The CDR3 loop reads CAWSVGIIYEQYF. CDR3 sequence (DNA): TGTGCCTGGAGTGTGGGAATCATCTACGAGCAGTACTTC.